Listed here are 10 T cell receptor beta chains from one sample, sequenced in a study of CD8 T cells in ankylosing spondylitis. TCRdb fed the 5' RACE reads into MiXCR, producing one record per CDR3 protein. The profile shows 150,000 or so distinct CDR3 sequences, about a third of them singletons. Sample: synovial fluid, either unsorted or a sorted T cell fraction (not recorded which). Receptors were obtained from a male donor with ankylosing spondylitis.

V usage is TRBV10-2 and J usage is TRBJ1-6; tentatively, D is TRBD1 (6 bases). CDR3 size: 15 residues. Trimming took off 2 bases at V and 9 bases at J, with 14 bases between the two ends. Per germline, CDR1 WSHSY and CDR2 SAAADI. CDR3 bases: TGCGCCAGCAGTGAGCGTTCAGGGGTCGGTTCACCCCTCCACTTT. This encodes CASSERSGVGSPLHF.

This clonotype occurred a few times. The genes are TRBV7-3 and TRBJ2-1; D gene ambiguous. V gave up 0 bases and J gave up 5 bases, with 8 bases separating them. The germline V gene has CDR1 SGHTA and CDR2 FQGTGA. CDR3 size: 14 residues. The CDR3 sequence: CASSLTPQNNEQFF. The CDR3 DNA follows: TGTGCCAGCAGCTTAACACCTCAAAACAATGAGCAGTTCTTC.

This clonotype was found a few times. The CDR3 region is CAISVLRGQGSDVRYEQYF. The DNA for the CDR3 is TGTGCCATCAGTGTTCTCAGGGGACAGGGTTCGGATGTTCGCTACGAGCAGTACTTC. J is TRBJ2-7 and V is TRBV10-3; 9 bases align to TRBD1. Germline assignment: CDR1 ENHRY and CDR2 SYGVKD. Trimming cost V 4 bases and J 3 bases; bases outside gene matches: 19. CDR3 length equals 19 residues.

This clonotype showed up just a few times. CDR3 loop: CASSYPGTGQETQYF. The CDR3 coding sequence is TGCGCCAGCAGCTACCCCGGGACAGGGCAAGAGACCCAGTACTTC. V and J are TRBV5-1 and TRBJ2-5, with 9 bases lining up with TRBD1. J gave up 2 bases and V 3 bases, and 5 bases lay outside the gene matches. The length of the CDR3 is 15 residues. Germline CDR1 and CDR2: SGHRS and YFSETQ.

This clonotype occurred many times. In DNA form, the CDR3 reads TGCAGCGTTGAACGGGACGACCCCAATGAGCAGTTCTTC. It yields the protein CSVERDDPNEQFF. The gene calls are TRBV29-1 and TRBJ2-1; either TRBD1 or TRBD2 may supply D (5 bases each). Trimming took 2 bases from V and 6 from J, leaving 11 bases between them. This CDR3 region has 13 residues. In germline, CDR1 is SQVTM, CDR2 ANQGSEA.

This clonotype was seen a few times. The rearrangement joins TRBV12-3 or TRBV12-4 to TRBJ2-7; possible D gene TRBD1, 6 bases. The CDR3 totals 15 residues. V was trimmed by 4 bases and J by 1 base, leaving 14 bases between them. CDR3 amino acids: CASSSRRTVSYEQYF. The CDR3 DNA follows: TGTGCCAGCAGTTCCAGACGGACAGTATCCTACGAGCAGTACTTC.

The CDR3 nucleotides read TGTGCCAGCAGTTGGGTAGCGGGGTCCACCGGGGAGCTGTTTTTT. Its translation: CASSWVAGSTGELFF. The genes are TRBV6-2 or TRBV6-3 and TRBJ2-2, with TRBD2 matching 8 bases. The CDR3 has 15 residues. Looked up from germline, CDR1 is MNHEY and CDR2 is SVGEGT. With V trimmed by 4 bases and J by 4 bases, 5 bases remained unmatched.

There are many counts of this clonotype. This rearrangement joins TRBV10-3 to TRBJ2-5; D is ambiguous. Germline assignment: CDR1 ENHRY and CDR2 SYGVKD. V lost 2 bases and J 5 bases, leaving 15 bases between the germline ends. The CDR3 runs to 15 residues. The CDR3 nucleotides read TGTGCCATCAGTGAGGGTTATGAAGAGCTGGAGACCCAGTACTTC. Translating gives CAISEGYEELETQYF.

The chain couples TRBV11-2 to TRBJ1-3; D not resolved. The length of the CDR3 is 15 residues. The V gene's germline CDR1 is SGHAT and CDR2 FQNNGV. V was pared by 1 base and J by 3 bases, with 10 bases between. CDR3 sequence: CASSLGPGNGNTIYF. The CDR3 DNA reads as TGTGCCAGCAGCTTAGGTCCGGGAAATGGAAACACCATATATTTT. The whole variable domain, filled in from reference TRBV11-2 and TRBJ1-3, reads EAGVAQSPRYKIIEKRQSVAFWCNPISGHATLYWYQQILGQGPKLLIQFQNNGVVDDSQLPKDRFSAERLKGVDSTLKIQPAKLEDSAVYLCASSLGPGNGNTIYFGEGSWLTVV.

This clonotype was observed a handful of times. The chain combines TRBV6-4 with TRBJ1-5, with D possibly TRBD1 on 5 matching bases. V gave up 2 bases and J gave up 9 bases, with 14 bases separating them. Germline lookup yields CDR1 MRHNA and CDR2 SNTAGT. This CDR3 comprises 14 residues. The CDR3 region has the DNA TGTGCCAGCAGTGACAAGGGGACTAGGAGGCCCCAGCATTTT. Translating it yields CASSDKGTRRPQHF.